This TCR beta chain was recorded in a study of post-analysis software for immune sequencing data. As for the study in general: Some patients lacked subtype; others had relapsing-remitting, secondary progressive or progressive-relapsing disease.

Tagging with unique molecular identifiers was a feature of the TCR beta cDNA libraries. MiXCR was run by TCRdb on the PCR reads, yielding one entry per CDR3 protein. This repertoire shows 740,000 or so distinct CDR3 sequences, roughly 58% found once; its top ten account for 4.6%. To note about this clonotype: No antigen is known for it.

Findings and limits, study-wide: Controls had lower frequencies than patients of 4 or 5 TRBV segments, which included TRBV5-6, TRBV5-1 and TRBV20-1. Controls' normalized Chao1 diversity significantly exceeded that of multiple sclerosis patients.

This CDR3 is 18 amino acids long. In germline, CDR1 is SGHDN, CDR2 FVKESK. The ends lost 0 bases at V and 0 bases at J; junction bases unmatched: 11. This receptor was obtained from a girl aged 5-17 years with multiple sclerosis. The specimen was blood. The rearrangement uses TRBV14 and TRBJ2-7; the match to TRBD1 covers 7 bases. Written as DNA, the CDR3 is TGTGCCAGCAGCCAAGATCGGGTATTCGGGACAGCCTCCTACGAGCAGTACTTC. It codes for CASSQDRVFGTASYEQYF.